The 2 T cell receptor beta chains in this list originate from one sample, sequenced in a study of T cell responses to AZD1222 COVID-19 vaccine. Sequenced by immunoSEQ multiplex PCR; TCRdb stores in-frame clones only, minus some. The table includes 100,000 to 150,000 clones, approximately 85% detected once. The sequencing here drew on peripheral blood, taken 28 days after the second AZD1222 dose. These receptors came from an adult who received the AZD1222 COVID-19 vaccine.

This clone was seen just once. The V gene is TRBV19, the J gene TRBJ1-6, with D unresolved. CDR1 is LNHDA, CDR2 SQIVND, per germline (reference sequence). The CDR3 contains 15 residues. V lost 0 bases and J lost 10, with 13 bases in between. Here the CDR3 reads CASSIEGEGHSPLHF. The CDR3 DNA reads as TGTGCCAGTAGTATAGAGGGAGAGGGCCACTCACCCCTCCACTTT.

The CDR3 loop is CASRMDGEDYGYTF. DNA for the CDR3: TGTGCCAGTAGAATGGACGGGGAAGACTATGGCTACACCTTC. The rearrangement links TRBV19 to TRBJ1-2; D gene uncertain. Germline CDR1 LNHDA, CDR2 SQIVND (reference sequence). V lost 6 bases and J lost 3, with 14 bases in between. This CDR3 contains 14 residues.